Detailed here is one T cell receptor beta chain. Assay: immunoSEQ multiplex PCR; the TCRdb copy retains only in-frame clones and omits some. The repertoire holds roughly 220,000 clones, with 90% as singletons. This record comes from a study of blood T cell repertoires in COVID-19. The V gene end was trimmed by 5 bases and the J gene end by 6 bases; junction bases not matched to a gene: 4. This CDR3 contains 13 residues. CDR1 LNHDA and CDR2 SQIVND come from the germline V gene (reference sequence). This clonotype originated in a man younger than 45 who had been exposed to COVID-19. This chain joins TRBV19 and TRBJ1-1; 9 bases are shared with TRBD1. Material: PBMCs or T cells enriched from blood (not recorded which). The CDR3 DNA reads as TGTGCCAGTAGTTCGACAGGGGGGTCTGAAGCTTTCTTT. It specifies CASSSTGGSEAFF.